The rows below give T cell receptor beta chains drawn from one sample of a study of T cells in Graves' hyperthyroidism and ophthalmopathy. MiXCR was run by TCRdb on the multiplex PCR reads, yielding one entry per CDR3 protein. The sample contains about 760,000 distinct CDR3 sequences, around a third of which appear only once. Material: blood. The receptors shown here come from a woman in her forties with Graves' hyperthyroidism. Both conserved end residues are part of each CDR3. Part of the rows lack a size; the others show once, few, many or a class for expanded clones.

J,size,V,CDR3
TRBJ2-7,many,TRBV5-1,CASSPMTSTYEQYF
TRBJ2-3,.,TRBV10-3,CATSAGLGDTQYF
TRBJ1-2,few,TRBV7-3,CASSPTGQFGYTF
TRBJ2-7,few,TRBV19,CASSILGLAGHYEQYF
TRBJ1-5,.,TRBV2,CASSDGQGGNQPQHF
TRBJ1-1,many,TRBV10-2,CASRTGTEAFF
TRBJ1-2,few,TRBV6-5,CASSSRPGAYGYTF
TRBJ1-2,many,TRBV6-5,CASSFGTRGYTF
TRBJ1-4,many,TRBV7-9,CASSTHSATNEKLFF
TRBJ1-2,.,TRBV7-9,CASSSVSANYGYTF
TRBJ1-5,many,TRBV7-8,CASSPPGTRNQPQHF
TRBJ2-6,.,TRBV9,CASAEGANVLTF
TRBJ1-6,.,TRBV12-3/TRBV12-4,CASSQPRGDDSPLHF
TRBJ1-5,many,TRBV7-6,CASSRTAGTASYQPQHF
TRBJ2-7,many,TRBV20-1,CSASPIERLHEQYF
TRBJ1-5,.,TRBV4-1,CASSHDTGISNQPQHF
TRBJ2-5,few,TRBV6-5,CASSLGPSQETQYF
TRBJ1-3,few,TRBV12-3/TRBV12-4,CASSLSAGGISGNTIYF
TRBJ2-2,.,TRBV5-1,CASSSDRGMNTGELFF
TRBJ2-5,many,TRBV5-1,CASSLGLASRETQYF
TRBJ2-7,many,TRBV7-3,CASRTQRGQGTYEQYF
TRBJ1-1,.,TRBV19,CASSSPSDRPLMGNTEAFF
TRBJ2-3,.,TRBV24-1,CATSDEWSGEDTQYF
TRBJ2-6,.,TRBV4-1,CASSQDPTANVLTF
TRBJ1-2,many,TRBV29-1,CSVNSYGYTF
TRBJ1-4,.,TRBV30,CAWGGTAGGKLFF
TRBJ1-4,many,TRBV7-9,CASSGGTALRGEKLFF
TRBJ1-4,once,TRBV6-1,CASSPAGQGLPKDEKLFF
TRBJ1-3,.,TRBV4-2,CASSQVAVSGNTIYF
TRBJ2-3,.,TRBV20-1,CSAPSPDTQYF
TRBJ1-3,few,TRBV9,CASSQTAGTASTSGNTIYF
TRBJ2-7,.,TRBV20-1,CSVTRDISYEQYF
TRBJ1-4,many,TRBV7-9,CASSLGRPDEKLFF
.,once,TRBV20-1,CSAPRPSLLDEQFF
TRBJ2-7,.,TRBV9,CASSAGWRTVAYEQYF
TRBJ2-7,many,TRBV20-1,CSARERGSYEQYF
TRBJ1-2,.,TRBV4-1,CASSQDRMGRAYGYTF
TRBJ1-1,many,TRBV16,CASSRVGDTEAFF
TRBJ1-1,many,TRBV15,CATSRGQGARAFF
TRBJ1-2,many,TRBV29-1,CSHSLEGQGRHDGYTF
TRBJ1-6,many,TRBV20-1,CSAYDRGALHF
TRBJ1-1,.,TRBV12-3/TRBV12-4,CASSLRVRNTEAFF
TRBJ1-5,few,TRBV6-5,CASSYARGLGQPQHF
TRBJ1-6,.,TRBV25-1,CASWTGEDSPLHF
TRBJ1-2,.,TRBV28,CASSSAGTGEYGYTF
TRBJ2-7,few,TRBV5-5,CASSLGLATTYEQYF
TRBJ2-7,.,TRBV29-1,CSARGVDEQYF
TRBJ2-7,.,TRBV7-6,CASSLSGSSPQVRQEQYF
TRBJ2-7,.,TRBV7-2,CASIGDSLYEQYF
TRBJ1-6,few,TRBV20-1,CSARGHSLPYNSPLHF
TRBJ2-2,.,TRBV11-1,CASSSLDGTAGELFF
TRBJ1-6,.,TRBV5-6,CASSFGNPGGAASDSPLHF
TRBJ1-2,few,TRBV7-8,CASSPGTGVDNYGYTF
TRBJ2-7,few,TRBV4-3,CASSQDAGGIYEQYF